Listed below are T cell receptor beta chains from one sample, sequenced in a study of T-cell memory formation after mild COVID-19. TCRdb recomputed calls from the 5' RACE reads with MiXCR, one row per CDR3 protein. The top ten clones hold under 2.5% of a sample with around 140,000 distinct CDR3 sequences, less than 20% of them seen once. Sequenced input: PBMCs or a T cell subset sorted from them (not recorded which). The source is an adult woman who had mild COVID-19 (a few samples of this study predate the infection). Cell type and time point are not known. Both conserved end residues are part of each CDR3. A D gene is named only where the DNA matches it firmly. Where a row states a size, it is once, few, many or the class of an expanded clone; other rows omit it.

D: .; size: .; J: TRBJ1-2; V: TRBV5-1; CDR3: CASSLEAPRTYGYTF; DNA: TGCGCCAGCAGCTTGGAAGCGCCGCGGACCTATGGCTACACCTTC
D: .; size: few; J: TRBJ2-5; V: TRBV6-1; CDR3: CASILEYRAGETQYF; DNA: TGTGCCAGCATTTTAGAGTATCGGGCAGGAGAGACCCAGTACTTC
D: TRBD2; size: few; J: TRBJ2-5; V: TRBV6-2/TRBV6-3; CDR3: CDGPSAGGPETQYF; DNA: TGTGACGGCCCTTCCGCGGGGGGGCCAGAGACCCAGTACTTC
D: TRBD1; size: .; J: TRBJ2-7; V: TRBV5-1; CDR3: CASSLRQGAGEQYF; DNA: TGCGCCAGCAGCTTGAGGCAGGGGGCTGGAGAGCAGTACTTC
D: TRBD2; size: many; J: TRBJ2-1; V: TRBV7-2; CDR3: CASSLAYSGRTSYNEQFF; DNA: TGTGCCAGCAGCTTAGCTTATAGCGGGCGGACCTCCTACAATGAGCAGTTCTTC
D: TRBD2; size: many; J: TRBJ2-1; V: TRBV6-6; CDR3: CASSYSGLAGVYNEQFF; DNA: TGTGCCAGCAGTTACTCGGGACTAGCGGGAGTGTACAATGAGCAGTTCTTC
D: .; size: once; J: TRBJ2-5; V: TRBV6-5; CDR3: CAGSYSWETQYF; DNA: TGTGCCGGCAGTTACTCGTGGGAGACCCAGTACTTC
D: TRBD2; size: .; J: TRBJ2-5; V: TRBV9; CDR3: CASSASGGAGETQYF; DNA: TGTGCCAGCAGCGCAAGCGGGGGGGCGGGAGAGACCCAGTACTTC
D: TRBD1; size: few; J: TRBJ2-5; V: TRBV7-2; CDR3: CASSLLGRGSETQYF; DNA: TGTGCCAGCAGCTTACTTGGCAGGGGGTCAGAGACCCAGTACTTC
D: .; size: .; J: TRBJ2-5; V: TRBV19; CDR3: CASSRTLETQYF; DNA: TGTGCCAGTAGCAGGACCCTGGAGACCCAGTACTTC
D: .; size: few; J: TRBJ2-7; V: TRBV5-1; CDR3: CASSLETGRIYEQYF; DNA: TGCGCCAGCAGCCTAGAGACAGGCCGCATCTACGAGCAGTACTTC
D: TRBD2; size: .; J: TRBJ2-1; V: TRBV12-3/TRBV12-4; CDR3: CASSYGTRTEQFF; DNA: TGTGCCAGCAGTTACGGGACTAGAACTGAGCAGTTCTTC
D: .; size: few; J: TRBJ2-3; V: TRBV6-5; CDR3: CASSRPGFTGNSTDTQYF; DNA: TGTGCCAGCAGCCGTCCCGGGTTCACGGGCAACTCAACAGATACGCAGTATTTT
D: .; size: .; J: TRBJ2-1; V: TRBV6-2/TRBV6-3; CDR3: CASKQGPGSNEQFF; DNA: TGTGCCAGCAAGCAGGGCCCAGGTAGCAATGAGCAGTTCTTC
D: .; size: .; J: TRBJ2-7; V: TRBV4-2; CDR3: CASSQDPSASYEQYF; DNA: TGTGCCAGCAGCCAAGATCCTAGCGCTAGCTACGAGCAGTACTTC
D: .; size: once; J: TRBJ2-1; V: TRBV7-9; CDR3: CASSATLPGSSAPYNEQFF; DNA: TGTGCCAGCAGCGCTACACTCCCCGGGTCTAGCGCACCCTACAATGAGCAGTTCTTC
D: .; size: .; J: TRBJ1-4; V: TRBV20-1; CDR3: CSARDSRDTREKLFF; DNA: TGCAGTGCTAGAGATTCCCGGGACACTCGGGAAAAACTGTTTTTT
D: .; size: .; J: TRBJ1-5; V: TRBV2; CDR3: CASSRTIQPQHF; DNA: TGTGCCAGCAGCCGGACAATCCAGCCCCAGCATTTT
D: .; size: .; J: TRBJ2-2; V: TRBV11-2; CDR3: CASSFRGMTNTGELFF; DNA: TGTGCCAGCAGCTTTAGAGGGATGACGAACACCGGGGAGCTGTTTTTT
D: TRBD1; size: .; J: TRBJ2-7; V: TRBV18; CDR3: CASSEQGRRTEQYF; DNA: TGTGCCAGCTCAGAACAGGGGCGCCGAACTGAGCAGTACTTC
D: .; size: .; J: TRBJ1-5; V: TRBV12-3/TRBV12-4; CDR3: CASSFPSGNQPQHF; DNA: TGTGCCAGCAGTTTTCCATCTGGCAATCAGCCCCAGCATTTT
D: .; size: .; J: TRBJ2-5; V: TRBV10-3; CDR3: CAISVGRQETQYF; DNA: TGTGCCATCAGTGTGGGACGGCAAGAGACCCAGTACTTC
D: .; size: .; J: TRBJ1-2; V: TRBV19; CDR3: CASSIKAGGYGYTF; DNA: TGTGCCAGTAGTATCAAGGCCGGCGGCTATGGCTACACCTTC
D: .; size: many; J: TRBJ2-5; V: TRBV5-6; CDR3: CASIKYYQETQYF; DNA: TGTGCCAGCATAAAGTACTACCAAGAGACCCAGTACTTC
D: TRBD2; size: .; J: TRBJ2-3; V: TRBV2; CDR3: CASSEEGRETQYF; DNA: TGTGCCAGCAGTGAAGAAGGGAGGGAGACGCAGTATTTT
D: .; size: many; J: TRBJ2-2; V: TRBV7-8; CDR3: CASSLSRGRPNTGELFF; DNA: TGTGCCAGCAGCCTTTCGAGGGGCCGACCGAACACCGGGGAGCTGTTTTTT
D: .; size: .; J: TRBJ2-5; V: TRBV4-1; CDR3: CASSQGGHLVQETQYF; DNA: TGCGCCAGCAGCCAAGGGGGACACCTAGTACAAGAGACCCAGTACTTC
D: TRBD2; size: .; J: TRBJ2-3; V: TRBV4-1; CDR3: CASSQARTSGAGDTQYF; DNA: TGCGCCAGCAGCCAAGCCCGGACTAGCGGGGCCGGAGATACGCAGTATTTT
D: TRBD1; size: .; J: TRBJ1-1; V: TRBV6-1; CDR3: CASSEPNRGDTEAFF; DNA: TGTGCCAGCAGTGAACCCAACAGGGGGGACACTGAAGCTTTCTTT
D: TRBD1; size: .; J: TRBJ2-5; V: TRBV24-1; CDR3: CATSGGLWTGGKETQYF; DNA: TGTGCCACCAGTGGAGGTCTCTGGACAGGGGGCAAAGAGACCCAGTACTTC
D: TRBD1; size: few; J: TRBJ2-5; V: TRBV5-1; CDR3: CASSQGQGPQETQYF; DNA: TGCGCCAGCAGCCAGGGACAGGGACCTCAAGAGACCCAGTACTTC
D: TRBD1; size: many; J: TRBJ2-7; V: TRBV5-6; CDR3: CASTYRGPRGEQYF; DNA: TGTGCCAGCACCTACAGGGGGCCAAGGGGCGAGCAGTACTTC
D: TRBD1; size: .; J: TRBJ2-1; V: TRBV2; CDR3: CASRKDRGPGEQFF; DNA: TGTGCCAGCAGGAAAGACAGGGGGCCGGGTGAGCAGTTCTTC
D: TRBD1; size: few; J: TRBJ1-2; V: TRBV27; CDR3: CASSSLSSRDRGSGYTF; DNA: TGTGCCAGCAGTTCCCTCTCGTCCCGGGACAGGGGATCTGGCTACACCTTC
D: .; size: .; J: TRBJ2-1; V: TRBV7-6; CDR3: CASSPLFASSYNEQFF; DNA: TGTGCCAGCAGCCCCCTTTTCGCAAGCTCCTACAATGAGCAGTTCTTC
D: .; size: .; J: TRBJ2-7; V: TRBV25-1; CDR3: CASSNQRRGEQYF; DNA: TGTGCCAGCAGTAATCAACGCAGAGGCGAGCAGTACTTC
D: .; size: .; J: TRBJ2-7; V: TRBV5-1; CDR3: CASSFRPDVLTYEQYF; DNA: TGCGCCAGCAGCTTCAGGCCGGACGTGCTAACCTACGAGCAGTACTTC
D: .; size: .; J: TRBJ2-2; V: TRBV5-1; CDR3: CASSHTVNTGELFF; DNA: TGCGCCAGCAGCCACACCGTGAACACCGGGGAGCTGTTTTTT
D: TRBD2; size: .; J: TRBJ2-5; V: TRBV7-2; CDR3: CASSLERGLVETQYF; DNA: TGTGCCAGCAGCTTAGAGAGGGGACTAGTTGAGACCCAGTACTTC
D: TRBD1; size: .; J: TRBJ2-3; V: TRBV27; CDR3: CASSLQGVGTDTQYF; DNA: TGTGCCAGCAGTTTACAGGGGGTGGGCACAGATACGCAGTATTTT
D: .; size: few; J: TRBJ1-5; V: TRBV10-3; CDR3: CAIRDGSNQPQHF; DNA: TGTGCCATCAGGGACGGGTCCAATCAGCCCCAGCATTTT
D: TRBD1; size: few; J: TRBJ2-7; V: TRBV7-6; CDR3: CASSTGTGPYEQYF; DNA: TGTGCCAGCAGCACCGGGACAGGCCCCTACGAGCAGTACTTC
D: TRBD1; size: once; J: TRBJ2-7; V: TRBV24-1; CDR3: CATSAGQVGDEQYF; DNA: TGTGCCACCAGTGCTGGACAGGTTGGCGACGAGCAGTACTTC
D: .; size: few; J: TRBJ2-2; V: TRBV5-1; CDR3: CASSLALYTGELFF; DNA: TGCGCCAGCAGCTTGGCTCTTTACACCGGGGAGCTGTTTTTT
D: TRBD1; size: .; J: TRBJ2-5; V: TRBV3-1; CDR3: CASSQPQGAETQYF; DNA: TGTGCCAGCAGCCAACCACAGGGGGCGGAGACCCAGTACTTC
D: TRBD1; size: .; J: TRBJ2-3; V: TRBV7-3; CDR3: CASSRTGGSTDTQYF; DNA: TGTGCCAGCAGCCGGACAGGGGGGAGCACAGATACGCAGTATTTT
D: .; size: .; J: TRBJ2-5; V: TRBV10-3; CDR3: CAITGSDQETQYF; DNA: TGTGCCATCACGGGATCAGATCAAGAGACCCAGTACTTC
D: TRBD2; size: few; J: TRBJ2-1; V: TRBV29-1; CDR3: CSVGGGSYNEQFF; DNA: TGCAGCGTTGGGGGGGGCTCCTACAATGAGCAGTTCTTC
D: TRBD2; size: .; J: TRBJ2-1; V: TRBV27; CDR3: CASSLRGLAEFNEQFF; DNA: TGTGCCAGCAGTTTACGAGGACTAGCGGAGTTCAATGAGCAGTTCTTC
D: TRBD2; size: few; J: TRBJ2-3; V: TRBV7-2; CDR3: CASSRTSGGATDTQYF; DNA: TGTGCCAGCAGCCGGACTAGCGGGGGGGCGACAGATACGCAGTATTTT
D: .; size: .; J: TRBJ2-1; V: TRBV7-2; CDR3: CASSLDPPIVRRGDEQFF; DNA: TGTGCCAGCAGCTTAGATCCCCCTATAGTACGACGGGGCGATGAGCAGTTCTTC
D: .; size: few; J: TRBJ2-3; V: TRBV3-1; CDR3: CASSQDTLSMSTDTQYF; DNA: TGTGCCAGCAGCCAAGACACACTTAGCATGAGCACAGATACGCAGTATTTT
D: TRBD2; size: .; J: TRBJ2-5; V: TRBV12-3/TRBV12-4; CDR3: CASSPGGVRETQYF; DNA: TGTGCCAGCAGTCCCGGGGGGGTAAGGGAGACCCAGTACTTC
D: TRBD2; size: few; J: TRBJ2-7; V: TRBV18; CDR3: CASSPPGLPVYEQYF; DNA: TGTGCCAGCTCACCACCGGGACTACCGGTTTACGAGCAGTACTTC
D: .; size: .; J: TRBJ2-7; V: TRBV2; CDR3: CASTESTYEQYF; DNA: TGTGCCAGCACAGAAAGCACCTACGAGCAGTACTTC